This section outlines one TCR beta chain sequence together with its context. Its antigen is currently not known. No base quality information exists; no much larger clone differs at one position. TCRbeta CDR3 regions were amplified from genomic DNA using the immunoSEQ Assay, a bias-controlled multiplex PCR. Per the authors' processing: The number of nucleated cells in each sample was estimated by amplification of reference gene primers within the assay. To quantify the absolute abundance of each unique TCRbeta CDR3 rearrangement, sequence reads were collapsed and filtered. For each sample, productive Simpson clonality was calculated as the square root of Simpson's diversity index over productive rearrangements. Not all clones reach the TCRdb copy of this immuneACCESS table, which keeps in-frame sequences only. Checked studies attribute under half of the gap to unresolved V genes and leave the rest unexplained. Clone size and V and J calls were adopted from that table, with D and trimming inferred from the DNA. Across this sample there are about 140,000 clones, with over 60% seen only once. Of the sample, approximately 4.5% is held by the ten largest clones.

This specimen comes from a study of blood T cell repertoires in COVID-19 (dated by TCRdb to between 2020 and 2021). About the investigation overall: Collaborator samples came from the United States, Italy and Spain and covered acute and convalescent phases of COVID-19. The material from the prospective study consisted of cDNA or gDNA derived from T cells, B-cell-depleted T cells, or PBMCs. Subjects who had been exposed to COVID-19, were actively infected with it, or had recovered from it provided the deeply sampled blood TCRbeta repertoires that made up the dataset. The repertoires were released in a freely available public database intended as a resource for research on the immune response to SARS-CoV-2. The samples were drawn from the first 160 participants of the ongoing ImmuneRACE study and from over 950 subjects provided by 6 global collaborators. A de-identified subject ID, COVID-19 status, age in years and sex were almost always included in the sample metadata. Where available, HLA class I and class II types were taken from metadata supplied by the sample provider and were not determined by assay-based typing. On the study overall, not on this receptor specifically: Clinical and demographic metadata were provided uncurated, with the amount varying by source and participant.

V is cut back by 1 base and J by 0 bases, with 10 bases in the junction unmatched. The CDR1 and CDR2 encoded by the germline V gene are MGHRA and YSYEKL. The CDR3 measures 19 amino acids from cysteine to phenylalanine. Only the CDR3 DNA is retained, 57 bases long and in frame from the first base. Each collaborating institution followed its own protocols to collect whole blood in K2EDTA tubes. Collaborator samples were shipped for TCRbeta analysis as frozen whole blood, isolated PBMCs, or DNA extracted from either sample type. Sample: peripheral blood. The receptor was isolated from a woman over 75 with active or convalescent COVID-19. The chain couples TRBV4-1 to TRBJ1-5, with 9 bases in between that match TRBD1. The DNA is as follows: TGCGCCAGCAGCCAAGGGACAGGGGCCGGCCCTTATAGCAATCAGCCCCAGCATTTT. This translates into CASSQGTGAGPYSNQPQHF.